Below, 3 T cell receptor beta chains from the same sample are listed, as sequenced in a study of technical replicates of blood from a handful of donors. Here immunoSEQ multiplex PCR was the method, and the copy in TCRdb shows in-frame clones only, minus some. The table includes approximately 9,000 clones, 75% to 95% detected once. The sequencing sample was made of PBMCs. The receptor source for this set is a human donor in good health.

The chain couples TRBV5-6 to TRBJ1-2; 7 nucleotides align to TRBD1. This CDR3 comprises 14 residues. The ends lost 2 bases at V and 2 bases at J; junction bases unmatched: 3. CDR1 SGHDT and CDR2 YYEEEE come from the germline V gene. CDR3 bases: TGTGCCAGCAGCTTCGGGACAGTAAACTATGGCTACACCTTC. Translated, it gives CASSFGTVNYGYTF.

The V call is TRBV2, the J call TRBJ1-1; D call uncertain. The CDR3 extends over 13 amino acids. Germline CDR1 and CDR2: SNHLY and FYNNEI. Trimming removed 7 bases from V and 3 bases from J, with 12 bases in between. The CDR3 DNA reads TGTGCCAGCATTCGTAGGAGGGACACTGAAGCTTTCTTT. Translation gives CASIRRRDTEAFF.

This clone is a singleton in its sample. The chain is built from TRBV10-3 and TRBJ2-7, with a tentative D call TRBD1 (6 bases). Germline V gives CDR1 ENHRY, CDR2 SYGVKD. Trimming left V 6 bases short and J 1 base short, with 7 bases between. CDR3 length: 12 amino acids. The CDR3 spells CAISGQSYEQYF. The CDR3 DNA is TGTGCCATCAGCGGACAGTCCTACGAGCAGTACTTC.